The entry below describes one T cell receptor (beta chain). This receptor's antigen is unknown. Per-base quality was not reported, and no clone a single base away is much larger than it. This entry belongs to a study of cytomegalovirus exposure and HLA in healthy donors (dated by TCRdb to 2016 to 2017). Looking at the study overall: An earlier analysis of around 600 of the donors reported about 290 Gb of sequence data and 117 million unique TCR beta sequences from 150 million to 200 million T cells. Alongside the repertoire data, information on donor age, sex, ethnicity and CMV serostatus was compiled. To decide whether each TCR beta V gene segment behaved as functional or pseudogenic, an earlier analysis of approximately 620 of the donors relied on high-throughput TCR beta sequencing. The number of donors typed differed by locus, with 629-630 for A, B, C, DRB1 and DQB1, around 560 for DQA1, 600 to 610 for DPA1, and under 490 for DPB1. Roughly five DR-DQ haplotypes were handled as single units for association and clustering because linkage in the cohort was strong. Both class I and class II loci were covered by HLA typing, at four-digit resolution. The study was designed to test whether signatures of past pathogen exposure could be identified by cataloging public T cell receptors. Across under 500 genotyped donors of the cohort, an average of roughly 250,000 unique TCR beta nucleotide sequences per donor were sequenced, and approximately 17% of those sequences were non-productive. A later genetic analysis used genome-wide SNP genotypes for 398 of the 666 donors, treating that subset as a discovery cohort. To predict cytomegalovirus infection status, the study combined high-throughput TCR immunosequencing, statistical association of individual TCRs with disease status, and machine learning. Of the roughly 400 genotyped donors, 70% to 90% were placed in the genetic ancestry cluster associated with self-reported Caucasian donors. Every discovery cohort repertoire had been produced on one sequencing platform. An early release covering over 500 HLA-typed donors comprised 250 to 350 gigabases of sequencing data and around 85 million unique TCR sequences. Besides the first cohort of roughly 700 subjects, a separate validation cohort made up of over 100 different subjects was used. A later analysis re-examined previously published TCR beta repertoires from over 500 donors and added high-resolution HLA genotyping to investigate patterns of TCR occurrence. Rather than drawing on any new phenotypic data, the later analysis identified candidate immune exposures from TCR beta sequences and the way those sequences occurred across donors. The T cell repertoires of 550 to 850 subjects were profiled by immunosequencing and related to cytomegalovirus serostatus.

The cohort comprised some 680 healthy bone marrow donors. At the time of sampling, every cohort member was nominally healthy, though immune exposures that went unrecorded were likely present. CMV serostatus was positive for 250 to 300 and negative for about 55% of the roughly 670 cohort members, and was not recorded for this donor. Each donor provided a peripheral blood sample, and peripheral blood mononuclear cells were used for TCR beta sequencing. Genomic DNA was extracted from the blood cell samples with the Qiagen DNeasy Blood Extraction Kit. Receptors were amplified or captured by the immunoSEQ multiplex PCR assay. For the multiplex PCR, a mixture combining 60 forward primers for TCR Vbeta segments and 13 reverse primers for TCR Jbeta segments was used. The CDR3 region of rearranged TCR beta genes was amplified from genomic DNA with a multiplex PCR assay. Amplified TCR beta libraries were sequenced as 87-base-pair reads on the Illumina HiSeq System. Regarding the original processing steps: Across the 500 to 750 repertoires, a later analysis counted 80 million or so unique TCR beta chains, roughly 11 million of which were shared by at least two donors. A nearest-neighbor algorithm error-corrected the raw reads and collapsed the reads into unique sequences, merging closely related sequences to remove PCR and sequencing errors. CDR3 sequences were aligned to IMGT reference sequences to assign V, D and J gene segments. For a sequence to be retained, at least a six-nucleotide match to both a V gene segment and a J gene segment was required. Rearrangements were called productive when the CDR3 lacked stop codons and stayed in frame with V and J; all others were non-productive. Following IMGT convention, CDR3 was defined as the stretch from the second conserved V-encoded cysteine to the conserved J-encoded phenylalanine. The earlier analysis of about 590 of the donors excluded sequences that lacked an unambiguous match to a single V gene segment. In an earlier analysis of several hundred of the donors, V segments were called functional above 56.7% productive rearrangements and were called segregating when the between-donor standard deviation exceeded 5%. A statistical classification framework was built for diagnosing cytomegalovirus status from the catalog of TCR beta chain sequences. A later analysis assigned V and J genes by comparing TCR nucleotide sequences with IMGT/GENE-DB human TR gene sequences. The TCRdist pipeline was used in a later analysis to assign CDR3 sequences and most-parsimonious VDJ recombination scenarios. A later analysis defined each TCR beta chain by its CDR3 amino acid sequence plus V-gene family, and excluded reads lacking a unique V-gene family. In a later analysis, fewer than 650 highly shared, low-generation-probability nucleotide sequences were removed to address suspected cross-contamination and a sequencing artifact. A later analysis calculated a clonal expansion index for each public chain from normalized within-repertoire ranks of inferred template counts. In a later analysis, generation probabilities were computed using a VDJ recombination model fitted to out-of-frame rearrangements, and the results were checked against IGoR. In a later analysis, TCR-TCR, TCR-HLA and TCR-CMV co-occurrence was scored with hypergeometric tests, and a repertoire-size bias correction was applied to TCR pairs. In a later analysis, false discovery rates were estimated by permuting HLA or CMV assignments 20 times. In a later analysis, co-occurring TCRs were grouped with DBSCAN, and TCRdist sequence similarity was added when clustering was performed within HLA-allele-positive subsets. For co-occurrence clustering, repertoires with fewer than 30,000 or more than 120,000 public chains were excluded, along with five repertoires with anomalous nucleotide sharing. TCRdb limited this immuneACCESS table to in-frame rearrangements with V and J called. A share of clones is missing; checked studies link under half to unresolved V genes, and the rest is unexplained. The D gene and trimming were derived from the DNA, and the V and J assignments and clone size from that table. The sample profile shows around 92,000 clones; over 60% of them were found once. The ten largest clones represent roughly 8.3% of the sample.

The research as a whole found: Presence/absence analyses assumed roughly uniform sequencing depth across donors, an assumption that may not hold. Across donors, most TCR sequences were observed very rarely, whereas some public TCRs were present in many individuals. Cytomegalovirus status was reported to be diagnosed by the classifier with high specificity and sensitivity in both the original and validation cohorts. The 87-base-pair reads could not distinguish some IMGT-functional V segments, including TRBV6-2 and TRBV6-3, so those segments were excluded. A group of highly shared sequence variants was considered likely to be a technical artifact of the sequencing pipeline. The earlier analysis of nearly 600 of the donors excluded around 17 rarely observed V segments, including chromosome 9 orphons, because counts were too low. The only immune exposure information available for the cohort was CMV serostatus. The study listed 164 TCR beta chains as associated with cytomegalovirus. Linkage disequilibrium might explain the correlated functional status among segregating V segments, but an unknown experimental factor could not be ruled out. In vitro tests confirmed that a few of the cytomegalovirus-associated TCR beta chains recognize cytomegalovirus antigens. A further reported finding was that TCR beta sequences accurately predicted the HLA-A and HLA-B alleles for most subjects in the first cohort. Most CMV-associated TCR beta chains appeared to be HLA-restricted in a later analysis, and the HLA associations seemed to be driven largely by CMV exposure. Because HLA typing was unavailable for some donors at each locus, only the typed subset was used in association tests. In this cohort, only TCR beta chains were sequenced, and detectable features were limited by the absence of alpha or paired-chain data. When HLA alleles, especially DR and DQ, strongly co-occurred, attributing TCR associations to individual alleles was difficult. In a later analysis, HLA-associated TCR beta chains were found to be more clonally expanded and to have lower generation probabilities than equally common non-associated chains. In a later analysis, several top co-occurrence clusters were reported to appear linked to parvovirus B19, influenza, CMV and Epstein-Barr virus. In a later analysis, the rate of TCR association differed among HLA loci, with DRB1 alleles having the most associated TCRs and HLA-C alleles having the fewest. It was suggested by the authors that the approach could potentially be generalized to other disease states and immunological phenotypes. An earlier analysis of around 540 of the donors showed that most TCR beta V segments appeared in productive rearrangements either about 87% or about 30% of the time, which broadly matched IMGT annotations. Compared with the approximately 710-donor mean, donors in an Asian-associated ancestry cluster had fewer N-insertions in productive TCRs, according to a later genetic analysis. Specific HLA alleles were associated with around 18,000 TCR beta sequences at a false discovery rate of 0.05 in a later analysis. A later genetic analysis associated a missense DCLRE1C variant with V-gene and J-gene trimming of TCR beta chains, and an independent cohort replicated the association.

CDR3 length: 15 amino acids, cysteine to phenylalanine. The kept DNA is CDR3 alone, 45 bases in frame from the first base. V and J are truncated by 7 bases and 2 bases respectively, leaving an intervening sequence of 17 bases. The germline V gene specifies SNHLY as CDR1 and FYNNEI as CDR2. The sequence links TRBV2 to TRBJ2-5; TRBD1 is a weak D gene call, 6 bases matching. Input material: PBMCs. The sequence was collected from a human donor in good health. The CDR3 region reads CASTLTRGQQETQYF. The DNA reads as follows: TGTGCCAGCACCCTCACTCGAGGACAGCAAGAGACCCAGTACTTC.